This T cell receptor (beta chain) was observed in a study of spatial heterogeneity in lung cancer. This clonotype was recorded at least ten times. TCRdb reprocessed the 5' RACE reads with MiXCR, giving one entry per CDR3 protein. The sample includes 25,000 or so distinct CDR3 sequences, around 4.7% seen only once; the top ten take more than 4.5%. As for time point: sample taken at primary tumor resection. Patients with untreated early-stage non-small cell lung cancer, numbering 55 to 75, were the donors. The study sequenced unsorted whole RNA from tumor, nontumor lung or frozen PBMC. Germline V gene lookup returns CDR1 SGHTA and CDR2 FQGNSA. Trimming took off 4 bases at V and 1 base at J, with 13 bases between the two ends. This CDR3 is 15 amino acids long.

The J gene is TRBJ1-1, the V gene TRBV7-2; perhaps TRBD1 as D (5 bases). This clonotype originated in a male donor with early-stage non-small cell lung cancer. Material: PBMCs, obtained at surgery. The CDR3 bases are TGTGCCAGCAGCTCCCGACAGTGGGGGAACACTGAAGCTTTCTTT. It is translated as CASSSRQWGNTEAFF. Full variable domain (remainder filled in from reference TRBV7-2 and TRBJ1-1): GAGVSQSPSNKVTEKGKDVELRCDPISGHTALYWYRQSLGQGLEFLIYFQGNSAPDKSGLPSDRFSAERTGGSVSTLTIQRTQQEDSAVYLCASSSRQWGNTEAFFGQGTRLTVV.